The 2 T cell receptor beta chains reported below all come from one sample, sequenced in a study of CD8 T cells in ankylosing spondylitis. MiXCR, applied by TCRdb to the 5' RACE reads, yields one record per CDR3 protein. The data hold about 260,000 distinct CDR3 sequences, with more than 20% observed a single time. The source material was blood, either unsorted or a sorted T cell fraction (not recorded which). These receptors came from a male donor with ankylosing spondylitis or in good health (not recorded which).

The rearrangement uses TRBV4-1 and TRBJ2-1; D remains ambiguous. Germline CDR1 and CDR2: MGHRA and YSYEKL. The CDR3 totals 14 residues. Trimming took 2 bases from V and 8 from J, leaving 13 bases between them. The CDR3 DNA reads TGCGCCAGCAGCCAATTGGGCCGTCGGGATGAGCAGTTCTTC. Protein: CASSQLGRRDEQFF.

The chain carries TRBV7-8 and TRBJ2-6; D is unresolved. V gave up 1 base and J gave up 4 bases, with 11 bases separating them. The V gene's germline CDR1 is SGHVS and CDR2 FQNEAQ. The CDR3 has 16 amino acids. This CDR3 is CASSLGPVVGANVLTF. In DNA form, the CDR3 reads TGTGCCAGCAGCTTAGGACCGGTGGTGGGGGCCAACGTCCTGACTTTC. Variable domain in full (rest from reference TRBV7-8 and TRBJ2-6): GAGVSQSPRYKVAKRGQDVALRCDPISGHVSLFWYQQALGQGPEFLTYFQNEAQLDKSGLPSDRFFAERPEGSVSTLKIQRTQQEDSAVYLCASSLGPVVGANVLTFGAGSRLTVL.